The TCR beta chain under discussion was sequenced for a study of blood T cell repertoires in COVID-19. Germline V gene lookup returns CDR1 MNHEY and CDR2 SVGAGI. V lost 4 bases, J lost 6 bases, and 11 bases stayed unmatched. This CDR3 is built from 16 residues. Clones were read by immunoSEQ multiplex PCR, and TCRdb kept only the in-frame ones, dropping some. The sample contains roughly 360,000 clones, approximately 80% of which appear only once. The chain uses TRBV6-5 and TRBJ2-2; 7 bases are shared with TRBD2. Input material: peripheral blood. The source of this sequence is a human donor with acute or convalescent COVID-19. The donor label of this sample is uncertain. The CDR3 DNA follows: TGTGCCAGCAGTTTATTCTTCCCTAGCGGCGCCGGGGAGCTGTTTTTT. Protein sequence: CASSLFFPSGAGELFF.